These 12 T cell receptor beta chains originate from one sample sequenced in a study of T cell clonality in common variable immunodeficiency. TCRdb's table, derived via immunoSEQ multiplex PCR, lists solely in-frame clones and lacks some. The specimen has roughly 57,000 clones, none found just once. Material for sequencing was peripheral blood mononuclear cells. The receptors were sampled from a person between 18 and 69 years old in good health.

The table lists this clone with many counts. The CDR3 end is not reached by the read, which stops 3 residues before it; the germline J gene fills it in. The chain employs TRBV7-2 and TRBJ1-2; D may be TRBD1 (5 bases). Trimming shortened V by 1 base and J by 3 bases, and 12 bases separated the two germline ends. CDR1 and CDR2 (germline): SGHTA, FQGNSA. The CDR3 has 15 residues. This CDR3 is CASSLGPRVDYGYTF. The sequenced part of the CDR3 DNA is TGTGCCAGCAGCTTAGGGCCCAGGGTGGACTATGGC. The full variable domain, in which reference TRBV7-2 and TRBJ1-2 provide the parts outside the CDR3, is GAGVSQSPSNKVTEKGKDVELRCDPISGHTALYWYRQSLGQGLEFLIYFQGNSAPDKSGLPSDRFSAERTGGSVSTLTIQRTQQEDSAVYLCASSLGPRVDYGYTFGSGTRLTVV.

Many counts were recorded for this clone. The read halts 3 residues ahead of the CDR3 end, with the missing end drawn from the germline J gene. The chain carries TRBV6-1 and TRBJ2-1; possible D gene TRBD2, 5 bases. The CDR3 contains 15 residues. V lost 2 bases, J lost 3 bases, and 11 bases lay in between. CDR1 MNHNS and CDR2 SASEGT come from the germline V gene. This CDR3 is CASSELLEGYNEQFF. The covered CDR3 bases are TGTGCCAGCAGTGAACTACTAGAAGGCTACAATGAG.

This clone was recorded at least ten times. Coverage ceases 3 residues before the CDR3 finishes, and the germline J gene fills in the end. The chain links TRBV29-1 to TRBJ1-2; no clear D gene. Trimming pared 3 bases from V and 4 bases from J, leaving 12 bases between. CDR3 size: 13 residues. The germline V gene has CDR1 SQVTM and CDR2 ANQGSEA. The CDR3 bases that were read are TGCAGCGTTGACGCAGGCTCTCGCTATGGC. Translation gives CSVDAGSRYG. The full-length CDR3 reads as CSVDAGSRYGYTF.

Many counts were recorded for this clone. The CDR3 end is not reached by the read, which stops 3 residues before it; the germline J gene fills it in. This chain connects TRBV20-1 to TRBJ1-5; a possible D gene is TRBD1 (5 bases). Trimming left V 4 bases short and J 2 bases short, with 18 bases between. There are 16 residues in the CDR3. CDR1 DFQATT and CDR2 SNEGSKA come from the germline V gene (reference sequence). CDR3 bases read: TGCAGTGCTACCTGGCCTCGTGCACAGGGCAATCAGCCC. It yields the protein CSATWPRAQGNQP. The CDR3 in its entirety is CSATWPRAQGNQPQHF.

This clone was observed many times. The sequenced fragment ends 3 residues before the CDR3 boundary, so the rest is inferred from the germline J gene. This rearrangement joins TRBV7-2 to TRBJ1-1; D is ambiguous. The germline V gene has CDR1 SGHTA and CDR2 FQGNSA. The CDR3 loop spans 13 amino acids. Trimming removed 2 bases from V and 0 bases from J, with 4 bases in between. This CDR3 reads CASSLSVNTEAFF. The covered CDR3 bases are TGTGCCAGCAGCTTATCGGTGAACACTGAA.

This clone was seen a handful of times. The read terminates 3 residues before the CDR3 end, so the remaining end is supplied by the germline J gene. The genes are TRBV19 and TRBJ1-5; 11 bases fit TRBD1. Unmatched junction bases numbered 16, after V lost 6 bases and J lost 9 bases. The CDR3 loop spans 17 amino acids. CDR1 and CDR2 from the germline V gene are LNHDA and SQIVND (reference sequence). CDR3 DNA (partial): TGTGCCAGTAGCAAATTCGGGACAGGGGGTGCCAGACGGCCC. Translating it yields CASSKFGTGGARRP. The whole CDR3 reads CASSKFGTGGARRPQHF.

As for this clone: The DNA ends 3 residues before the CDR3 does, and the rest of the CDR3 is filled in from the germline J gene. V is TRBV19 and J is TRBJ1-6; maybe TRBD1 (6 bases). The germline CDR1 and CDR2 sequences are LNHDA and SQIVND (reference sequence). With 5 bases removed from V and 9 bases from J, the gap between germline ends came to 17 bases. This CDR3 has 15 amino acids. The part of the CDR3 DNA that was read is TGTGCCAGTAGTCAAGGCAGGGGAGTCGGTTCACCC. Its translation: CASSQGRGVGSP. The full-length CDR3 reads as CASSQGRGVGSPLHF.

This clone turned up a few times. Read data end 3 residues before the CDR3 end; the end is taken from the germline J gene. The chain recombines TRBV20-1 with TRBJ1-3; 11 nucleotides line up with TRBD1. There are 15 residues in the CDR3. Trimming took 3 bases from V and 4 from J; bases not matched to a gene: 5. Germline V gene data show CDR1 as DFQATT and CDR2 as SNEGSKA (reference sequence). This CDR3 is CSARPGTGGGNTIYF. CDR3 DNA (partial): TGCAGTGCTAGGCCCGGGACAGGGGGAGGAAACACC.

This clone was detected ten times or more. The CDR3 extends 3 residues past the end of the read, so its final part is completed from the germline J gene. V and J are TRBV4-1 and TRBJ2-3; TRBD1 might be the D (6 bases). The CDR3 covers 16 residues. Germline V gene lookup returns CDR1 MGHRA and CDR2 YSYEKL. Trimming shortened V by 4 bases and J by 4 bases, and 18 bases separated the two germline ends. The sequenced CDR3 bases are TGCGCCAGCAGCCGCAGATTGGGGGCGGAGGCAGATACG. Encoded protein: CASSRRLGAEADT. The complete CDR3 sequence is CASSRRLGAEADTQYF.

This clone was seen many times. The read terminates 3 residues ahead of where the CDR3 ends, so the germline J gene completes it. The chain joins TRBV6-2 or TRBV6-3 to TRBJ2-3, with TRBD1 matching 10 bases. Germline values: CDR1 MNHEY, CDR2 SVGEGT. The junction had 2 bases not matched to a gene; V was cut back by 4 bases and J by 1 base. This CDR3 comprises 15 residues. The CDR3 bases that were read are TGTGCCAGCAGTTTCGGGACAGGGGGCACAGATACG. Translated: CASSFGTGGTDT. The whole CDR3 reads CASSFGTGGTDTQYF.

Points on this clone: The read ends 3 residues before the CDR3 terminus; that terminus is restored from the germline J gene. V usage is TRBV30 and J usage is TRBJ1-1, with 9 bases aligning to TRBD1. The V gene's germline CDR1 is GTSNPN and CDR2 SVGIG (reference sequence). The CDR3 has 15 amino acids. The CDR3 DNA, read in part, is TGTGCCTGGAGAGAACCTACAGGGGGCGCAGAGACA. It is translated as CAWREPTGGAET. The entire CDR3 protein reads CAWREPTGGAETAFF.

This clone was observed at least ten times. The CDR3 extends 3 residues past the end of the read, so its final part is completed from the germline J gene. The chain joins TRBV7-9 to TRBJ1-2; D is perhaps TRBD1 (5 bases). Germline V gives CDR1 SEHNR, CDR2 FQNEAQ (reference sequence). The CDR3 is made up of 10 amino acids. Partial CDR3 DNA: TGTGCCAGCAGCTCCAGGGAT. It codes for CASSSRD. The complete CDR3 sequence is CASSSRDYTF.